This TCR beta chain was captured in a study of early T cells in non-severe SARS-CoV-2 infection. Study overall: Bulk RNA from unsorted whole blood was sequenced; chains were unpaired.

Trimming stripped 6 bases from V and 5 bases from J, with 16 bases between. Germline V lookup: CDR1 SQVTM, CDR2 ANQGSEA. The CDR3 loop spans 13 amino acids. General study findings and limits: Private and CD4 specificities were missed by VDJdb matching, which favored anti-spike CD8 responses.

As part of library construction, unique molecular identifiers were attached to individual cDNA molecules. TCRdb ran MiXCR on the 5' RACE reads and lists one entry per CDR3 protein. The top ten clones hold approximately 2.4% of a sample with about 80,000 distinct CDR3 sequences, 12% of them seen once. At least ten counts were recorded for this clonotype. Antigen: not known. The rearrangement joins TRBV29-1 to TRBJ2-5, with D possibly being TRBD2 (6 bases). The sequence was obtained from an adult who was a healthcare worker with PCR-confirmed SARS-CoV-2 infection or an uninfected control (not recorded which). The specimen was whole blood. The CDR3 DNA reads TGCAGCGTAAAGCACCGACTAGGCGAGACCCAGTACTTC. Protein sequence: CSVKHRLGETQYF.